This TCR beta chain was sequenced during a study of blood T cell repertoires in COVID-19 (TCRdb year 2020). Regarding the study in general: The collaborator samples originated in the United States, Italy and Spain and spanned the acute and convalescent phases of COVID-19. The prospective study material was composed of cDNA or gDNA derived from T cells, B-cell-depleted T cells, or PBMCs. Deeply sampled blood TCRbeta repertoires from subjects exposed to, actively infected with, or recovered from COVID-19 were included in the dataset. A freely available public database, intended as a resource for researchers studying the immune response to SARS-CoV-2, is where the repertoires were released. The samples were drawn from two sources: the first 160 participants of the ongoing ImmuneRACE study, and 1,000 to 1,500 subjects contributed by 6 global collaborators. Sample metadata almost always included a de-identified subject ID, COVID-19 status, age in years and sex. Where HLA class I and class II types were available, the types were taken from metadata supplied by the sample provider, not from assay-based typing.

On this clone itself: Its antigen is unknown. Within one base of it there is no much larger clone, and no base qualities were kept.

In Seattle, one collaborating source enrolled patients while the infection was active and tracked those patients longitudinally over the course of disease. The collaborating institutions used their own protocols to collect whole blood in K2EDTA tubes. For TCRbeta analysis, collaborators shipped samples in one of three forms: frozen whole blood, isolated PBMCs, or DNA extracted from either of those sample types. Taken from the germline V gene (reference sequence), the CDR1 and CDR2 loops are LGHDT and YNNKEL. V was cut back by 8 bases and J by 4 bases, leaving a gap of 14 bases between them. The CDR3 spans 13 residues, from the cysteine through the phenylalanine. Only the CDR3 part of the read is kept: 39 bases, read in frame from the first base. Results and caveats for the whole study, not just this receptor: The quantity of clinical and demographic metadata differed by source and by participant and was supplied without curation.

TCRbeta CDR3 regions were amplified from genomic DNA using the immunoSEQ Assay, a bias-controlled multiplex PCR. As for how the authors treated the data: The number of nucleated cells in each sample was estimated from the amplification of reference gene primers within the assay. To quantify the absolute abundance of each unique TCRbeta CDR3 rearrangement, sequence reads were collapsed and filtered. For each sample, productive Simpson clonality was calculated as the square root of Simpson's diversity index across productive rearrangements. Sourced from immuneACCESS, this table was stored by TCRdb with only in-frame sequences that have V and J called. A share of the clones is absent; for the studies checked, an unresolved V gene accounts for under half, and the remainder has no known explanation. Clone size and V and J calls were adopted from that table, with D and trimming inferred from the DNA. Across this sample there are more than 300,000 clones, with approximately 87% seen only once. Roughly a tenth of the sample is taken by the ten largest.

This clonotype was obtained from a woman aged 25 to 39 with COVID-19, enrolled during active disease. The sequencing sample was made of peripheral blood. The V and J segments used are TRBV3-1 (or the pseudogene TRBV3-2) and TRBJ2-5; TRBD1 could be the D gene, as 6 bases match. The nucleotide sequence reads TGTGCCAGCCAGCTTCCAGGGGTAGAGACCCAGTACTTC. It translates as CASQLPGVETQYF.